This record covers a single T cell receptor (beta chain). Its specificity is unknown. The data were taken from a study of cytomegalovirus exposure and HLA in healthy donors. Findings and caveats of the study: Versus the approximately 700-donor mean, an Asian-associated ancestry cluster reportedly showed fewer N-insertions in a later analysis. Later on, an analysis showed TCR association rates differing by HLA locus, with DRB1 the most and HLA-C the fewest. Investigators reported fewer than 200 TCR beta chains as tied to cytomegalovirus. The likely origin of a cluster of highly shared sequence variants was a sequencing artifact.

Trimming cost V 1 base and J 0 bases; bases outside gene matches: 4. The CDR3 is 17 residues long. CDR1 is MGHRA, CDR2 YSYEKL, per germline. PCR primers comprised 60 Vbeta and 13 Jbeta primers. Measured with immunoSEQ multiplex PCR; TCRdb has only the in-frame clones, and not every one. The profile shows around 78,000 clones, roughly 64% of them singletons. Sequencing used PBMCs. The V and J genes are TRBV4-1 and TRBJ2-5; 11 nucleotides line up with TRBD2. The clonotype comes from a young man in good health and CMV-seropositive. CDR3 amino acids: CASSQGLAGGDQETQYF. The CDR3 DNA reads as TGCGCCAGCAGCCAAGGGCTAGCGGGGGGCGACCAAGAGACCCAGTACTTC.